This TCR beta chain was observed in a study of blood T cell repertoires in COVID-19. This clone showed up just once. In the original processing: Reference gene primer amplification in the assay estimated nucleated cell counts. Profiled with immunoSEQ multiplex PCR; TCRdb holds only in-frame clones, not every one. Clone size and the V and J calls come from that table; the DNA yielded D and trimming. The data contain 250,000 to 350,000 clones, 86% of them singletons. This clonotype was sampled from a woman under 40 with active or convalescent COVID-19. The sample taken for sequencing was peripheral blood.

The CDR3 bases are TGTGCCAGCAGCTTGGGGCCGGACAGGGCATACTATGGCTACACCTTC. This sequence encodes CASSLGPDRAYYGYTF. The V call is TRBV13, the J call TRBJ1-2; 8 positions agree with TRBD1. In germline, CDR1 is PRHDT, CDR2 FYEKMQ (reference sequence). The CDR3 consists of 16 residues. The trim removed 3 bases at V and 3 bases at J, leaving 9 bases unmatched.